Following are 11 T cell receptor beta chains from one sample sequenced in a study of blood T cell repertoires in COVID-19. Generated by immunoSEQ multiplex PCR, the TCRdb table keeps only in-frame clones and is missing some. The sample shows approximately 350,000 clones, 80% to 90% of them seen only once. Specimen: PBMCs or T cells enriched from blood (not recorded which). These receptors were obtained from a man younger than 35 who had recovered from COVID-19.

V gene TRBV6-5 combines with J gene TRBJ1-5; no definite D call. V lost 7 bases and J lost 0, with 7 bases in between. CDR1 and CDR2 (germline): MNHEY, SVGAGI. CDR3 length: 13 residues. The CDR3 protein is CASTPYSNQPQHF. The CDR3, as DNA: TGTGCCAGCACGCCCTATAGCAATCAGCCCCAGCATTTT.

The rearrangement links TRBV28 to TRBJ1-6, with a weak D call TRBD1 (5 bases). The CDR3 runs to 14 residues. With 5 bases removed from V and 7 bases from J, the gap between germline ends came to 12 bases. Germline values: CDR1 MDHEN, CDR2 SYDVKM. The CDR3 sequence: CASSPGLVNSPLHF. As DNA, the CDR3 is TGTGCCAGCAGTCCGGGACTAGTAAATTCACCCCTCCACTTT.

The chain carries TRBV7-2 and TRBJ2-2; tentatively, D is TRBD2 (5 bases). The V and J ends lost 1 base and 8 bases respectively, with 11 bases between them. CDR1 is SGHTA and CDR2 is FQGNSA in the germline V gene. The CDR3 sequence is 14 residues long. The CDR3 sequence is CASSLGGYAGELFF. In DNA form, the CDR3 reads TGTGCCAGCAGCTTAGGAGGGTATGCTGGGGAGCTGTTTTTT.

The J gene is TRBJ1-5, the V gene TRBV12-3 or TRBV12-4; D is possibly TRBD1 (6 bases). The CDR3 has 13 amino acids. The germline V and J ends were trimmed by 5 bases and 6 bases, with 11 bases remaining between them. Here the CDR3 reads CASSPDRSQPQHF. The CDR3 DNA follows: TGTGCCAGCAGTCCTGACAGGAGTCAGCCCCAGCATTTT.

J is TRBJ2-4 and V is TRBV10-2, with TRBD1 matching 7 bases. CDR1 and CDR2 (germline): WSHSY, SAAADI. This CDR3 is 17 amino acids long. V trimming: 5 bases; J trimming: 1 base; junction bases outside the gene matches: 11. CDR3: CASSSAATGIAKNIQYF. The CDR3, as DNA: TGCGCCAGCAGTTCGGCGGCGACAGGGATCGCCAAAAACATTCAGTACTTC.

The chain has TRBV7-9 and TRBJ1-2; 7 bases match TRBD1. This CDR3 spans 14 amino acids. CDR1 is SEHNR, CDR2 FQNEAQ, per germline (reference sequence). With 4 bases clipped from V and 7 bases from J, the junction kept 9 bases outside the gene matches. The CDR3 loop reads CASSYHDRASGYTF. CDR3 DNA sequence: TGTGCCAGCAGCTACCACGACAGGGCAAGTGGCTACACCTTC.

The chain has TRBV5-4 and TRBJ2-5, with TRBD1 matching over 7 bases. Trimming at V came to 0 bases and at J to 4 bases, leaving 0 bases not matched to a gene. This CDR3 region has 13 residues. The germline CDR1 and CDR2 sequences are SGHNT and YYREEE (reference sequence). CDR3 in amino acids: CASSLDRGETQYF. CDR3 in DNA: TGTGCCAGCAGCTTGGACAGGGGAGAGACCCAGTACTTC.

J is TRBJ2-3 and V is TRBV28; 7 bases are a match to TRBD1. Losses at the gene ends were 9 bases for V and 0 bases for J; bases not matched to a gene: 9. Germline V gene lookup returns CDR1 MDHEN and CDR2 SYDVKM. The CDR3 contains 15 residues. CDR3 nucleotide sequence: TGTGCCAGTACAACCGGGACAGCTAGCACAGATACGCAGTATTTT. Its translation: CASTTGTASTDTQYF.

This sequence joins TRBV5-1 and TRBJ2-3; D is possibly TRBD2 (5 bases). Looked up from germline, CDR1 is SGHRS and CDR2 is YFSETQ. V gave up 3 bases and J gave up 0 bases, with 17 bases separating them. The CDR3 has 17 amino acids. The CDR3 loop is CASSSSYHGGSTDTQYF. The CDR3 coding sequence is TGCGCCAGCAGCTCCTCGTACCATGGCGGGAGCACAGATACGCAGTATTTT.

The chain carries TRBV6-5 and TRBJ1-2; TRBD1 matches at 10 bases. Germline CDR1 MNHEY, CDR2 SVGAGI. Germline trimming cut 6 bases from V and 8 bases from J; bases unmatched to any gene: 6. The CDR3 runs 13 residues. The CDR3 sequence: CASRRTGGSGYTF. The CDR3 DNA reads TGTGCCAGCAGACGGACAGGGGGTAGCGGCTACACCTTC.

This chain connects TRBV7-2 to TRBJ2-3, with 8 bases matching TRBD2. The germline CDR1 and CDR2 sequences are SGHTA and FQGNSA. V lost 5 bases and J lost 7; bases outside the gene matches: 8. This CDR3 has 14 residues. CDR3 DNA sequence: TGTGCCAGCAGCCCTACGGCGGGGGGAAATACGCAGTATTTT. This encodes CASSPTAGGNTQYF.